These 15 T cell receptor beta chains share one sample of origin, sequenced in a study of regulatory T cells in long-lasting Graves disease (dated by TCRdb to about 2021). The time point label corresponds to: newly diagnosed GD, antithyroid drugs for less than 3 months. For both TCR sequencing and RNA sequencing, RNA was extracted from PBMCs using TRIzol. The library relied on multiplex PCR. Sequencing was carried out with an Illumina HiSeq 4000. To build TCR beta libraries, CDR3 regions were amplified by Arm-PCR using iRepertoire HTBI primers. Using fastp at Q25 and MiXCR, TCRdb reprocessed the public reads and kept productive beta chains. Rows are unified per CDR3 protein, each entry keeping the most common DNA and genes. The sample profile shows 360,000 or so distinct CDR3 sequences; around 16% of them were found once. The top ten hold around 20% of the sample. These data were likewise used in another study, on T cells in Graves' hyperthyroidism and ophthalmopathy.

Material: peripheral blood mononuclear cells (PBMCs), obtained at new diagnosis, from a patient treated with antithyroid drugs. Receptor source: a woman under 30 with Graves disease. Donor details come from another sample of the same person, matched by shared clones.

The chain couples TRBV19 to TRBJ1-1; 8 bases align to TRBD1. This CDR3 is 14 amino acids long. The ends lost 10 bases at V and 0 bases at J; junction bases unmatched: 7. CDR1 is LNHDA and CDR2 is SQIVND in the germline V gene (reference sequence). CDR3: CATQPGQVNTEAFF. The CDR3 DNA reads as TGTGCCACTCAACCGGGACAGGTGAACACTGAAGCTTTCTTT.

The V call is TRBV6-2 or TRBV6-3, the J call TRBJ2-3; D call uncertain. CDR3 length: 13 amino acids. Deletions cut 5 bases from V and 4 bases from J, with 10 bases between. CDR1 and CDR2 (germline): MNHEY, SVGEGT. DNA for the CDR3: TGTGCCAGCAGTGAAAGTAGGGCAGATACGCAGTATTTT. It is translated as CASSESRADTQYF.

This clonotype was counted ten times or more. This sequence joins TRBV11-2 and TRBJ2-1, with 8 bases aligning to TRBD2. This CDR3 comprises 15 residues. Germline CDR1 reads SGHAT; CDR2 reads FQNNGV. The ends lost 5 bases at V and 10 bases at J; junction bases unmatched: 13. CDR3 nucleotides: TGTGCCAGCAGCCTGACGGGGCTAGCGGGCAGGGAGCAGTTCTTC. It encodes CASSLTGLAGREQFF.

This chain joins TRBV2 and TRBJ2-3; 7 nucleotides match TRBD1. The germline gives CDR1 SNHLY, CDR2 FYNNEI. The CDR3 loop spans 16 amino acids. V lost 5 bases and J lost 6; bases outside the gene matches: 14. The CDR3 here is CASSLSGTESVDTQYF. CDR3 in DNA: TGTGCCAGCAGTTTGTCCGGGACAGAGTCTGTGGATACGCAGTATTTT.

This clonotype came up many times. The chain joins TRBV6-1 to TRBJ1-5; 8 positions match TRBD1. The CDR3 covers 14 residues. The V and J ends lost 9 bases and 2 bases, in that order; junction bases with no gene match: 6. Germline-derived CDR1 and CDR2 are MNHNS and SASEGT. CDR3: CASSGGWGNQPQHF. DNA of the CDR3: TGTGCCAGTTCAGGGGGCTGGGGCAATCAGCCCCAGCATTTT.

At least ten counts were recorded for this clonotype. The V gene is TRBV3-1, the J gene TRBJ2-5; TRBD2 matches at 13 bases. Germline V gives CDR1 LGHDT, CDR2 YNNKEL (reference sequence). The CDR3 contains 17 residues. Trimming at V came to 4 bases and at J to 3 bases, leaving 8 bases not matched to a gene. Here the CDR3 DNA reads TGTGCCAGCAGCCCCGGGAGGACTAGCGGGGGCAAAGAGACCCAGTACTTC. Protein product: CASSPGRTSGGKETQYF.

This clonotype appeared a few times. This chain connects TRBV30 to TRBJ2-6; 9 bases align to TRBD2. V was clipped by 5 bases and J by 0 bases; unmatched bases: 8. The CDR3 is made up of 17 amino acids. The V gene's germline CDR1 is GTSNPN and CDR2 SVGIG (reference sequence). The CDR3 DNA follows: TGTGCCTGGTCCACCCGCGGGGGGGTCTCTGGGGCCAACGTCCTGACTTTC. Amino acids: CAWSTRGGVSGANVLTF.

V usage is TRBV24-1 and J usage is TRBJ2-5; no definite D call. V was clipped by 2 bases and J by 8 bases, with 11 bases between them. The V gene's germline CDR1 is KGHDR and CDR2 SFDVKD. The CDR3 sequence is 13 residues long. CDR3 nucleotides: TGTGCCACCAGTGATTCGTTCTGGGGAACCCAGTACTTC. This encodes CATSDSFWGTQYF.

This clonotype showed up many times. The chain couples TRBV6-1 to TRBJ1-2, with TRBD1 identical over 10 bases. CDR1 and CDR2 (germline): MNHNS, SASEGT. V lost 6 bases and J lost 4; bases outside the gene matches: 8. The CDR3 runs to 15 residues. CDR3 in amino acids: CASSTGGQGTYGYTF. CDR3 sequence (DNA): TGTGCCAGCAGCACGGGGGGACAGGGGACCTATGGCTACACCTTC.

This clonotype was counted a few times. The V gene is TRBV14, the J gene TRBJ1-1, with a possible D match to TRBD1 (6 bases). CDR1 and CDR2 from the germline V gene are SGHDN and FVKESK. The V gene lost 4 bases and the J gene lost 11 bases, with 11 bases spanning the gap. The CDR3 runs to 11 residues. The CDR3 bases are TGTGCCAGCAGCCCCAGGGGAGCGGCTTTCTTT. It yields the protein CASSPRGAAFF.

This clonotype occurred many times. J is TRBJ1-2 and V is TRBV28; D gene unclear. The CDR3 extends over 15 amino acids. With 7 bases removed from V and 3 bases from J, the gap between germline ends came to 18 bases. The germline CDR1 and CDR2 sequences are MDHEN and SYDVKM. This chain's CDR3 is CASTLGWGADYGYTF. The CDR3 DNA follows: TGTGCCAGCACTCTGGGGTGGGGAGCCGACTATGGCTACACCTTC.

This clonotype was seen only a few times. The chain uses TRBV20-1 and TRBJ1-2; TRBD1 agrees at 7 bases. CDR3 length equals 14 residues. Germline V gene sequence: CDR1 DFQATT, CDR2 SNEGSKA (reference sequence). With 5 bases clipped from V and 0 bases from J, the junction kept 6 bases outside the gene matches. CDR3 region: CSAPDRTANYGYTF. The DNA for the CDR3 is TGCAGTGCTCCGGACAGGACCGCTAACTATGGCTACACCTTC.

This clonotype was counted ten times or more. The chain is built from TRBV28 and TRBJ1-6, with D perhaps matching TRBD1 (5 bases). Germline CDR1 reads MDHEN; CDR2 reads SYDVKM. CDR3 length equals 12 residues. V was shortened by 4 bases and J by 13 bases, with 11 bases between the two germline ends. DNA for the CDR3: TGTGCCAGCAGTTCTCGGGGCCTTCCCCTCCACTTT. Translated, it gives CASSSRGLPLHF.

This clonotype was counted a few times. A clone one base away is much larger, so this may be a read error. The rearrangement links TRBV2 to TRBJ2-2; the D gene is possibly TRBD2 (5 bases). CDR1 and CDR2 from the germline V gene are SNHLY and FYNNEI. The CDR3 contains 13 residues. The CDR3 protein is CASRRPHTGEPFF. CDR3 sequence (DNA): TGTGCCAGCAGGAGGCCGCACACCGGGGAGCCGTTTTTT. The full variable domain, completed using reference TRBV2 and TRBJ2-2, is EPEVTQTPSHQVTQMGQEVILRCVPISNHLYFYWYRQILGQKVEFLVSFYNNEISEKSEIFDDQFSVERPDGSNFTLKIRSTKLEDSAMYFCASRRPHTGEPFFGEGSRLTVL.

The gene calls are TRBV20-1 and TRBJ2-5, with a tentative D call TRBD1 (5 bases). The CDR3 is 14 amino acids. Trimming left V 2 bases short and J 5 bases short, with 15 bases between. Germline V gene lookup returns CDR1 DFQATT and CDR2 SNEGSKA (reference sequence). The chain's CDR3 is CSARTGQDMETQYF. CDR3 DNA sequence: TGCAGTGCTAGAACAGGCCAAGACATGGAGACCCAGTACTTC.